The next 12 T cell receptor beta chains were all read from a single sample in a study of T cell changes during pregnancy in multiple sclerosis. Clones were read by immunoSEQ multiplex PCR, and TCRdb kept only the in-frame ones, dropping some. The data show 35,000 to 50,000 clones, 90% to 95% seen once. This material consisted of CD4+ T cells from peripheral blood mononuclear cells, taken in the third trimester of pregnancy. The receptors here all came from a female donor in good health, enrolled as a control in a pregnancy study.

This clone was seen just once. The gene calls are TRBV20-1 and TRBJ1-3; possibly TRBD1 for D (5 bases). CDR3 length equals 11 residues. Per the germline V gene, CDR1 is DFQATT and CDR2 is SNEGSKA (reference sequence). The V end lost 3 bases, the J end lost 7 bases, and 7 bases lay between the germline ends. CDR3: CSASGANTIYF. The CDR3 DNA reads TGCAGTGCTAGTGGGGCGAACACCATATATTTT.

This clone has only a few counts. V is TRBV5-4 and J is TRBJ2-3; 12 bases line up with TRBD2. Trimming removed 3 bases from V and 3 bases from J; junction bases left unmatched: 5. CDR1 and CDR2 from the germline V gene are SGHNT and YYREEE (reference sequence). The CDR3 length is 16 residues. In DNA form, the CDR3 reads TGTGCCAGCAGCTCGACTAGCGGGAGATTAACAGATACGCAGTATTTT. Encoded protein: CASSSTSGRLTDTQYF.

This chain joins TRBV27 and TRBJ2-5; tentatively, D is TRBD2 (6 bases). The V gene's germline CDR1 is MNHEY and CDR2 SMNVEV (reference sequence). V gave up 2 bases and J gave up 3 bases, with 19 bases separating them. CDR3 length equals 17 residues. The CDR3 protein is CASSLDMRGLTKETQYF. CDR3 DNA sequence: TGTGCCAGCAGTTTAGATATGCGGGGACTTACAAAAGAGACCCAGTACTTC.

The chain carries TRBV9 and TRBJ1-3; D is perhaps TRBD1 (5 bases). This CDR3 comprises 16 residues. CDR1 is SGDLS and CDR2 is YYNGEE in the germline V gene. V was shortened by 0 bases and J by 2 bases, with 12 bases between the two germline ends. CDR3 bases: TGTGCCAGCAGCGTAGGGGAAGGGGTCACTGGAAACACCATATATTTT. It is translated as CASSVGEGVTGNTIYF.

This clone occurred once. V is TRBV7-9 and J is TRBJ1-6; the D gene is possibly TRBD1 (5 bases). Germline V gene data show CDR1 as SEHNR and CDR2 as FQNEAQ (reference sequence). V was clipped by 3 bases and J by 7 bases, with 10 bases between them. The length of the CDR3 is 14 residues. The chain's CDR3 is CASSFQGSNSPLHF. CDR3 coding DNA: TGTGCCAGCAGCTTTCAGGGCTCGAATTCACCCCTCCACTTT.

The chain combines TRBV4-2 with TRBJ1-5; possibly TRBD1 for D (6 bases). The germline V and J ends were trimmed by 3 bases and 2 bases, with 20 bases remaining between them. The CDR3 length is 18 residues. Germline values: CDR1 LGHNA, CDR2 YNFKEQ. The CDR3 here is CASSQRSSGATGNQPQHF. CDR3 coding DNA: TGTGCCAGCAGCCAGCGAAGCTCAGGGGCCACGGGCAATCAGCCCCAGCATTTT.

The rearrangement joins TRBV14 to TRBJ1-1, with TRBD1 matching 7 bases. This CDR3 has 13 residues. J lost 12 bases, V lost 2 bases, and 9 bases had no gene match. CDR1 SGHDN and CDR2 FVKESK come from the germline V gene. CDR3 sequence reads: CASSQQARGQTFF. Here the CDR3 DNA reads TGTGCCAGCAGCCAACAGGCAAGGGGGCAGACTTTCTTT. Using reference TRBV14 and TRBJ1-1 for the parts outside the CDR3, the full variable domain is EAGVTQFPSHSVIEKGQTVTLRCDPISGHDNLYWYRRVMGKEIKFLLHFVKESKQDESGMPNNRFLAERTGGTYSTLKVQPAELEDSGVYFCASSQQARGQTFFGQGTRLTVV.

The J gene is TRBJ2-1, the V gene TRBV6-5; D is undetermined. The length of the CDR3 is 11 residues. Germline CDR1 and CDR2: MNHEY and SVGAGI. V lost 6 bases and J lost 4, with 4 bases in between. Written as DNA, the CDR3 is TGTGCCAGCAGCCAATACAATGAGCAGTTCTTC. Translated, it gives CASSQYNEQFF.

The gene calls are TRBV2 and TRBJ1-3; unclear D gene. This CDR3 is 14 amino acids long. Germline CDR1 and CDR2: SNHLY and FYNNEI. The V end lost 2 bases, the J end lost 3 bases, and 8 bases lay between the germline ends. The CDR3 protein is CASSERTVGNTIYF. CDR3 DNA sequence: TGTGCCAGCAGTGAAAGAACGGTTGGAAACACCATATATTTT.

V is TRBV19 and J is TRBJ2-7; 8 bases line up with TRBD2. CDR3 length: 15 residues. In germline, CDR1 is LNHDA, CDR2 SQIVND (reference sequence). Germline trimming cut 6 bases from V and 0 bases from J; bases unmatched to any gene: 7. This CDR3 is CASRTSGLGSYEQYF. In DNA form, the CDR3 reads TGTGCCAGTAGAACCTCGGGACTAGGCTCCTACGAGCAGTACTTC. The variable domain in full, completed from reference TRBV19 and TRBJ2-7, reads DGGITQSPKYLFRKEGQNVTLSCEQNLNHDAMYWYRQDPGQGLRLIYYSQIVNDFQKGDIAEGYSVSREKKESFPLTVTSAQKNPTAFYLCASRTSGLGSYEQYFGPGTRLTVT.

The chain couples TRBV29-1 to TRBJ2-1, with 7 bases that match TRBD2. CDR1 and CDR2 from the germline V gene are SQVTM and ANQGSEA. This CDR3 contains 15 residues. Trimming took 4 bases from V and 9 from J; bases not matched to a gene: 15. CDR3 sequence reads: CSVVRGGQFPTEQFF. CDR3 nucleotide sequence: TGCAGCGTTGTACGCGGGGGTCAATTCCCCACTGAGCAGTTCTTC.

The chain combines TRBV2 with TRBJ1-5; 7 bases align to TRBD1. This CDR3 is 13 amino acids long. Germline CDR1 is SNHLY and CDR2 is FYNNEI. J was trimmed by 4 bases and V by 5 bases; bases with no gene match: 2. The CDR3 bases are TGTGCCAGCAGTTCAGGGGGAAATCAGCCCCAGCATTTT. It yields the protein CASSSGGNQPQHF. Together with reference TRBV2 and TRBJ1-5, the CDR3 gives the full variable domain: EPEVTQTPSHQVTQMGQEVILRCVPISNHLYFYWYRQILGQKVEFLVSFYNNEISEKSEIFDDQFSVERPDGSNFTLKIRSTKLEDSAMYFCASSSGGNQPQHFGDGTRLSIL.